Following are 18 T cell receptor beta chains from one sample sequenced in a study of blood T cell repertoires in COVID-19. Repertoires were generated with immunoSEQ multiplex PCR, while TCRdb's copy carries only in-frame clones and drops some. The sample consists of 150,000 to 200,000 clones, roughly four fifths of them appearing once. The sequenced material came from peripheral blood. These receptors all stem from a man in his forties or fifties who had recovered from COVID-19.

This clone has at least ten counts. The chain links TRBV21-1 to TRBJ2-1; TRBD1 reflects the table's D call only, with no check against the DNA. TRBV21-1 is classified as a pseudogene. This CDR3 has 12 residues. CDR3 DNA sequence: TGTGCCAGCAGGCAGGGGGGAAATGAGCAGTTCTTC. This codes for CASRQGGNEQFF.

Here the CDR3 reads CASSYAGGHEQYF. The CDR3 coding sequence is TGTGCCAGCAGTTACGCGGGGGGCCACGAGCAGTACTTC. The chain uses TRBV6-5 and TRBJ2-7, with 8 bases matching TRBD2. The CDR3 is 13 residues long. The junction had 2 bases not matched to a gene; V was cut back by 2 bases and J by 5 bases. The germline V gene encodes CDR1 MNHEY and CDR2 SVGAGI.

This chain uses TRBV29-1 with TRBJ1-2; 8 bases are shared with TRBD1. Germline trimming cut 4 bases from V and 2 bases from J; bases unmatched to any gene: 9. The CDR3 is 15 residues long. The germline V gene has CDR1 SQVTM and CDR2 ANQGSEA. The CDR3: CSVGTGQGKNYGYTF. The CDR3 nucleotides read TGCAGCGTTGGGACAGGGCAAGGCAAAAACTATGGCTACACCTTC.

This rearrangement joins TRBV28 to TRBJ1-2; D may be TRBD1 (6 bases). Trimming stripped 7 bases from V and 2 bases from J, with 14 bases between. The CDR3 is 14 residues long. Germline values: CDR1 MDHEN, CDR2 SYDVKM. CDR3 amino acids: CASTRGGGNYGYTF. CDR3 DNA: TGTGCCAGCACTCGGGGGGGCGGAAACTATGGCTACACCTTC.

The chain links TRBV14 to TRBJ2-1, with unresolved D. CDR3 length equals 14 residues. Germline CDR1 and CDR2: SGHDN and FVKESK. The V end lost 1 base, the J end lost 4 bases, and 8 bases lay between the germline ends. The DNA of the CDR3 is TGTGCCAGCAGCCAAGCCTCCAGTTACAATGAGCAGTTCTTC. Its translation is CASSQASSYNEQFF. The full variable domain, in which reference TRBV14 and TRBJ2-1 provide the parts outside the CDR3, is EAGVTQFPSHSVIEKGQTVTLRCDPISGHDNLYWYRRVMGKEIKFLLHFVKESKQDESGMPNNRFLAERTGGTYSTLKVQPAELEDSGVYFCASSQASSYNEQFFGPGTRLTVL.

This chain links TRBV6-2 or TRBV6-3 with TRBJ2-1; a weak D match, TRBD2 (6 bases). This CDR3 is 17 amino acids long. Germline V CDR1 and CDR2: MNHEY, SVGEGT. Trimming took off 2 bases at V and 2 bases at J, with 16 bases between the two ends. The chain's CDR3 is CASSYATPGSTYNEQFF. The CDR3 DNA sequence: TGTGCCAGCAGTTACGCCACCCCCGGGAGTACCTACAATGAGCAGTTCTTC.

The chain links TRBV4-3 to TRBJ2-7; possibly TRBD1 for D (6 bases). V was clipped by 3 bases and J by 4 bases, with 13 bases between them. The CDR3 sequence is 14 residues long. CDR1 is LGHNA, CDR2 YSLEER, per germline. CDR3 region: CASSQSPQGYEQYF. CDR3 DNA sequence: TGCGCCAGCAGCCAGAGCCCTCAGGGGTACGAGCAGTACTTC.

The J gene is TRBJ2-5, the V gene TRBV6-5; perhaps TRBD2 as D (7 bases). The CDR3 covers 16 residues. Trimming left V 0 bases short and J 6 bases short, with 17 bases between. Germline lookup yields CDR1 MNHEY and CDR2 SVGAGI. The CDR3 DNA reads as TGTGCCAGCAGTTACTCAATTAGGGCGGGGGCAAAGACCCAGTACTTC. It is translated as CASSYSIRAGAKTQYF.

The chain joins TRBV11-2 to TRBJ2-7, with 11 nucleotides matching TRBD2. The germline gives CDR1 SGHAT, CDR2 FQNNGV. The CDR3 covers 15 residues. V was clipped by 5 bases and J by 6 bases; unmatched bases: 9. CDR3 sequence (DNA): TGTGCCAGCAGCGTCGGGACTAGCGGCCTCACCGAGCAGTACTTC. This gives the protein CASSVGTSGLTEQYF.

The rearrangement joins TRBV7-2 to TRBJ2-1; TRBD1 matches at 9 bases. Germline CDR1 SGHTA, CDR2 FQGNSA. V shed 8 bases, J shed 9 bases, and the junction held 14 bases outside the gene matches. The CDR3 is 15 residues long. The CDR3 sequence is CASPRGTGIYSEQFF. CDR3 DNA sequence: TGTGCCAGCCCTCGAGGGACAGGGATCTATAGTGAGCAGTTCTTC.

The chain links TRBV24-1 to TRBJ2-7; D call uncertain. V dropped 1 base and J dropped 3 bases, with 6 bases sitting between them. The V gene's germline CDR1 is KGHDR and CDR2 SFDVKD. The CDR3 sequence is 13 residues long. The DNA of the CDR3 is TGTGCCACCAGTGATTTACCCAGCTACGAGCAGTACTTC. It specifies CATSDLPSYEQYF.

The genes are TRBV28 and TRBJ1-5; possible D gene TRBD1, 5 bases. With 6 bases removed from V and 5 bases from J, the gap between germline ends came to 17 bases. CDR1 and CDR2 from the germline V gene are MDHEN and SYDVKM. The CDR3 spans 15 residues. The CDR3 coding sequence is TGTGCCAGCAGCCCTGCGGGACGAAGTTATCAGCCCCAGCATTTT. Amino acids: CASSPAGRSYQPQHF.

This clone was picked up a small number of times. The chain joins TRBV29-1 to TRBJ2-7; possible D gene TRBD2, 5 bases. This CDR3 has 12 residues. V lost 4 bases and J lost 2, with 9 bases in between. Germline V gives CDR1 SQVTM, CDR2 ANQGSEA. The CDR3 DNA reads as TGCAGCGTTGTGTTCGGGGCCTACGAGCAGTACTTC. It codes for CSVVFGAYEQYF.

This clone was seen a few times. The V and J genes are TRBV13 and TRBJ2-1, with 10 bases aligning to TRBD2. The CDR3 is 15 amino acids. CDR1 and CDR2 from the germline V gene are PRHDT and FYEKMQ (reference sequence). V was clipped by 6 bases and J by 6 bases; unmatched bases: 8. CDR3 sequence: CASSERTSGRNEQFF. CDR3 coding DNA: TGTGCCAGCAGTGAAAGGACTAGCGGACGCAATGAGCAGTTCTTC.

V and J are TRBV6-5 and TRBJ2-2, with 7 bases fitting TRBD1. CDR1 MNHEY and CDR2 SVGAGI come from the germline V gene. The V segment lost 6 bases and the J segment 4 bases; nucleotides outside the gene matches: 8. The CDR3 spans 15 residues. The DNA for the CDR3 is TGTGCCAGCAGACCACCGGGACAGACCACCGGGGAGCTGTTTTTT. It encodes CASRPPGQTTGELFF.

The rearrangement links TRBV11-1 to TRBJ1-4; D perhaps matches TRBD1 (5 bases). Between the trimmed V and J ends, which lost 3 bases and 6 bases, there was a span of 11 bases. Germline V CDR1 and CDR2: SGHAT, FQDESV (reference sequence). CDR3 size: 14 residues. CDR3 bases: TGTGCCAGCAGCTTCAGGGCTGGTGATGAAAAACTGTTTTTT. Translation: CASSFRAGDEKLFF.

V gene TRBV27 combines with J gene TRBJ2-7; a weak D match, TRBD2 (6 bases). CDR3 size: 16 residues. In germline, CDR1 is MNHEY, CDR2 SMNVEV (reference sequence). The germline V and J ends were trimmed by 7 bases and 2 bases, with 21 bases remaining between them. The DNA of the CDR3 is TGTGCCAGCACCGGAAGGGCTTTCGCGGGAACCTACGAGCAGTACTTC. Protein sequence: CASTGRAFAGTYEQYF.

The V call is TRBV29-1, the J call TRBJ1-4, with D possibly matching TRBD1 (6 bases). This CDR3 is 13 amino acids long. CDR1 is SQVTM and CDR2 is ANQGSEA in the germline V gene. Trimming left V 2 bases short and J 11 bases short, with 15 bases between. CDR3: CSVEKAGVGKLFF. The CDR3 nucleotides are TGCAGCGTTGAAAAGGCAGGGGTCGGCAAACTGTTTTTT.